A selection of T cell receptor beta chains follows, all from one sample in a study of cytomegalovirus exposure and HLA in healthy donors. Here immunoSEQ multiplex PCR was the method, and the copy in TCRdb shows in-frame clones only, minus some. The table includes under 130,000 clones, 65% detected once. The sample comprised PBMCs. Receptors were obtained from a man aged 30-40 years in good health and CMV-seropositive. The CDR3 runs from the conserved cysteine through the conserved F or W. D genes are given only for firm matches. Where a row states a size, it is once, few, many or the class of an expanded clone; other rows omit it.

>TRBV6-5|TRBD1|TRBJ1-2|.
CASSRTGVNYGYTF
TGTGCCAGCAGCCGGACAGGGGTAAACTATGGCTACACCTTC
>TRBV6-1|TRBD2|TRBJ2-3|.
CASSGLAGGPGTQYF
TGTGCCAGCAGTGGACTAGCGGGGGGGCCAGGTACGCAGTATTTT
>TRBV18|.|TRBJ1-1|.
CASSPSSLNTEAFF
TGTGCCAGCTCACCATCCTCCCTGAACACTGAAGCTTTCTTT
>TRBV18|.|TRBJ1-3|.
CASSQQIGNTIYF
TGTGCCAGCTCACAACAGATTGGAAACACCATATATTTT
>TRBV5-1|.|TRBJ2-5|.
CASSLGTGMETQYF
TGCGCCAGCAGCTTGGGCACAGGGATGGAGACCCAGTACTTC
>TRBV10-3|.|TRBJ1-3|.
CAISTALFSGNTIYF
TGTGCCATCAGTACAGCCCTGTTCTCTGGAAACACCATATATTTT
>TRBV11-3|.|TRBJ1-1|.
CASSLGSGAEAFF
TGTGCCAGCAGCTTAGGGTCCGGGGCTGAAGCTTTCTTT
>TRBV2|.|TRBJ1-3|few
CATTRMGLGPGNTIYF
TGTGCCACCACCAGAATGGGGCTTGGGCCTGGAAACACCATATATTTT
>TRBV25-1|.|TRBJ2-5|.
CAIPTETQYF
TGTGCCATCCCTACAGAGACCCAGTACTTC
>TRBV19|TRBD1|TRBJ1-2|.
CASSSTGATIYTF
TGTGCCAGTAGTTCGACAGGGGCTACCATCTACACCTTC
>TRBV9|TRBD1|TRBJ1-2|once
CASSETGEDYGYTF
TGTGCCAGCAGCGAGACAGGGGAGGACTATGGCTACACCTTC
>TRBV5-6|.|TRBJ2-7|.
CASSPRQESSYEQYF
TGTGCCAGCAGCCCCCGACAGGAGAGCTCCTACGAGCAGTACTTC
>TRBV11-2|.|TRBJ2-3|.
CASSPQPDSVGHTDTQYF
TGTGCCAGCAGCCCTCAACCCGATAGCGTTGGGCACACAGATACGCAGTATTTT
>TRBV2|TRBD1|TRBJ1-5|.
CASSGDRVGQPQHF
TGTGCCAGCAGCGGAGACAGGGTCGGGCAGCCCCAGCATTTT
>TRBV30|.|TRBJ1-3|.
CAWNRAGNTIYF
TGTGCCTGGAACAGGGCTGGAAACACCATATATTTT
>TRBV7-8|TRBD1|TRBJ1-1|.
CASSSGWDSVNTEAFF
TGTGCCAGCAGCTCGGGATGGGACAGTGTGAACACTGAAGCTTTCTTT
>TRBV6-1|.|TRBJ1-5|.
CASRPRQITFGPQHF
TGTGCCAGCAGACCCAGACAGATAACCTTTGGTCCCCAGCATTTT
>TRBV18|.|TRBJ2-3|.
CASSPPLSVSTDTQYF
TGTGCCAGCTCACCACCGCTCTCGGTCAGCACAGATACGCAGTATTTT
>TRBV18|TRBD2|TRBJ2-2|.
CASSRGPFLAGGTGELFF
TGTGCCAGCTCACGCGGACCCTTCCTGGCGGGGGGAACCGGGGAGCTGTTTTTT
>TRBV5-1|TRBD1|TRBJ2-2|once
CASSFTGGAPGELFF
TGCGCCAGCAGCTTTACAGGGGGCGCCCCCGGGGAGCTGTTTTTT
>TRBV4-1|TRBD1|TRBJ1-1|.
CASSAPGQTNTEAFF
TGCGCCAGCAGCGCTCCGGGACAGACGAACACTGAAGCTTTCTTT
>TRBV10-3|.|TRBJ2-7|once
CAIRGQGGYEQYF
TGTGCCATCAGGGGCCAAGGGGGCTACGAGCAGTACTTC
>TRBV5-5|TRBD2|TRBJ2-1|.
CASSEQTSGSSYNEQFF
TGTGCCAGCAGCGAACAAACTAGCGGAAGCTCCTACAATGAGCAGTTCTTC
>TRBV14|TRBD1|TRBJ1-2|.
CASSHSTGDGYTF
TGTGCCAGCAGCCATAGCACAGGGGATGGCTACACCTTC
>TRBV7-2|.|TRBJ1-1|.
CASSLVAFEAFF
TGTGCCAGCAGCTTAGTAGCTTTCGAGGCTTTCTTT
>TRBV7-9|.|TRBJ2-7|few
CASSLGEDTQQYF
TGTGCCAGCAGCCTAGGGGAGGACACCCAGCAGTACTTC
>TRBV27|TRBD1|TRBJ2-3|.
CASSLSPGTGEQDTQYF
TGTGCCAGCAGTTTATCACCCGGGACAGGGGAGCAAGATACGCAGTATTTT
>TRBV7-9|.|TRBJ1-1|.
CASSLEEGTEAFF
TGTGCCAGCAGCCTGGAGGAGGGCACTGAAGCTTTCTTT
>TRBV10-3|TRBD2|TRBJ2-1|once
CAISGGAYNEQFF
TGTGCCATCAGCGGGGGGGCTTACAATGAGCAGTTCTTC
>TRBV5-1|.|TRBJ2-3|few
CASSPPYSGTDTQYF
TGCGCCAGCAGCCCTCCATATAGCGGCACAGATACGCAGTATTTT
>TRBV4-1|TRBD1|TRBJ1-1|.
CASSQPTGVNTEAFF
TGCGCTAGCAGCCAACCTACAGGGGTGAACACTGAAGCTTTCTTT
>TRBV11-2|.|TRBJ2-3|.
CASSLGAGSPDTQYF
TGTGCCAGCAGCTTAGGGGCGGGCTCCCCAGATACGCAGTATTTT
>TRBV5-1|.|TRBJ2-3|.
CASSRRQTDTQYF
TGCGCCAGCAGCCGGAGACAGACAGATACGCAGTATTTT
>TRBV13|.|TRBJ2-1|.
CASSRAGNEQFF
TGTGCCAGCAGCCGAGCGGGTAATGAGCAGTTCTTC
>TRBV5-5|.|TRBJ2-2|.
CASSPCTGRCGLFF
TGTGCCAGCAGCCCATGTACAGGGCGTTGCGGGCTGTTTTTT
>TRBV11-2|.|TRBJ1-1|once
CASSFAGDGEAFF
TGTGCCAGCAGCTTTGCAGGGGACGGAGAAGCTTTCTTT
>TRBV4-2|TRBD1|TRBJ1-2|.
CASSQVGLQGPWGYTF
TGTGCCAGCAGCCAGGTGGGGTTACAGGGGCCTTGGGGCTACACCTTC
>TRBV30|TRBD1|TRBJ1-5|.
CAWSLDRVGNQPQHF
TGTGCCTGGAGTCTCGACAGGGTAGGCAATCAGCCCCAGCATTTT
>TRBV2|TRBD1|TRBJ2-6|.
CASRGTGYANVLTF
TGTGCCAGCAGGGGGACAGGGTATGCCAACGTCCTGACTTTC
>TRBV7-2|.|TRBJ2-3|.
CASSLTGGTDTQYF
TGTGCCAGCAGCTTAACGGGGGGCACAGATACGCAGTATTTT
>TRBV30|.|TRBJ1-2|.
CAWSDLRRLGDYGYTF
TGTGCCTGGAGTGACCTGCGACGACTTGGCGACTATGGCTACACCTTC
>TRBV16|.|TRBJ1-2|.
CASSQSMAAGNGYTF
TGTGCCAGCAGCCAATCGATGGCGGCAGGGAATGGCTACACCTTC
>TRBV10-3|TRBD1|TRBJ2-7|few
CAIRDGQGIGEQYF
TGTGCCATCAGGGACGGACAGGGGATCGGTGAGCAGTACTTC
>TRBV11-1|TRBD2|TRBJ2-3|.
CASGRGTDTQYF
TGTGCCAGCGGGCGGGGGACAGATACGCAGTATTTT
>TRBV7-3|TRBD2|TRBJ2-1|.
CASSLRAGGWNEQFF
TGTGCCAGCAGCTTAAGAGCGGGGGGGTGGAATGAGCAGTTCTTC
>TRBV30|TRBD1|TRBJ1-6|.
CAWSKRGQSPLHF
TGTGCCTGGAGTAAGAGGGGGCAATCACCCCTCCACTTT
>TRBV7-9|.|TRBJ2-2|.
CASSPSGNTGELFF
TGTGCCAGCAGCCCTTCGGGGAACACCGGGGAGCTGTTTTTT
>TRBV25-1|TRBD2|TRBJ2-1|.
CASSEWRGDYNEQFF
TGTGCCAGCAGTGAATGGCGGGGGGACTACAATGAGCAGTTCTTC
>TRBV6-1|.|TRBJ1-1|few
CASSDLQKVNTEAFF
TGTGCCAGCAGTGACCTACAGAAGGTGAACACTGAAGCTTTCTTT
>TRBV25-1|.|TRBJ1-2|few
CASSEHQGNYGYTF
TGTGCCAGCAGTGAGCATCAGGGGAACTATGGCTACACCTTC
>TRBV13|TRBD2|TRBJ2-5|few
CASSSSGGEETQYF
TGTGCCAGCAGCTCGAGCGGGGGGGAAGAGACCCAGTACTTC
>TRBV27|.|TRBJ2-2|once
CASSSFARTANTGELFF
TGTGCCAGCAGTTCATTTGCCCGGACTGCGAACACCGGGGAGCTGTTTTTT
>TRBV9|TRBD1|TRBJ2-7|.
CASSSRTGVGEQYF
TGTGCCAGCAGCAGTCGGACAGGGGTGGGCGAGCAGTACTTC
>TRBV4-1|.|TRBJ2-7|.
CASSQEGETGEQYF
TGCGCCAGCAGCCAAGAAGGAGAAACGGGGGAGCAGTACTTC
>TRBV4-1|TRBD2|TRBJ2-1|.
CASSQEVTSGAYNEQFF
TGCGCCAGCAGCCAAGAGGTGACTAGCGGGGCCTACAATGAGCAGTTCTTC
>TRBV5-1|TRBD1|TRBJ2-2|.
CASRGQGATGELFF
TGCGCCAGCAGAGGGCAGGGGGCCACCGGGGAGCTGTTTTTT
>TRBV5-5|.|TRBJ1-5|.
CASSFVGLNQPQHF
TGTGCCAGCAGCTTCGTGGGCCTTAATCAGCCCCAGCATTTT
>TRBV6-6|TRBD1|TRBJ2-1|.
CASSRDREVCEQFF
TGTGCCAGCAGTCGGGACAGGGAAGTGTGTGAGCAGTTCTTC
>TRBV5-1|TRBD1|TRBJ2-5|.
CASSLARGSETQYF
TGCGCCAGCAGCTTGGCCAGGGGGAGCGAGACCCAGTACTTC
>TRBV30|.|TRBJ1-3|few
CAWSVHGGARNTIYF
TGTGCCTGGAGTGTACATGGAGGAGCCAGAAACACCATATATTTT